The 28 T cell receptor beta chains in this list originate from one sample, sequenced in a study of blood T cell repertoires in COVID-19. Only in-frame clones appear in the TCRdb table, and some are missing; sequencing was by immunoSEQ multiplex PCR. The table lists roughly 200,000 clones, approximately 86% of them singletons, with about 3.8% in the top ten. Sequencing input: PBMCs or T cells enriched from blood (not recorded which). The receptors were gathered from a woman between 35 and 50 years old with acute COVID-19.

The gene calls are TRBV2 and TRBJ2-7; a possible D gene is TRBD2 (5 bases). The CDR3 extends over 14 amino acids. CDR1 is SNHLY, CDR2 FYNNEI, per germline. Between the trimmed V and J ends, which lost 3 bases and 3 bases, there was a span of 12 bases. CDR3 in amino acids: CASSEYVGDYEQYF. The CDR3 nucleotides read TGTGCCAGCAGTGAGTACGTCGGGGACTACGAGCAGTACTTC.

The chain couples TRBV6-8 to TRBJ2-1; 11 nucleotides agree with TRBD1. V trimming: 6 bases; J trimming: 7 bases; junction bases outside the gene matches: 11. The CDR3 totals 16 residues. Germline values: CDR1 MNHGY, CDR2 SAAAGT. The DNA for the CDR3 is TGTGCCAGCAGCCACCTGGACAGGGGGCTGATGAATGAGCAGTTCTTC. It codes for CASSHLDRGLMNEQFF.

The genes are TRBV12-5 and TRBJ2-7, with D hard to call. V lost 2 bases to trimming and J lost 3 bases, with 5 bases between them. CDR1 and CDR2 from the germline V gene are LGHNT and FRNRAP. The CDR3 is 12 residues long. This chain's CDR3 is CASGLTYYEQYF. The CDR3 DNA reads TGTGCTAGTGGTTTGACATACTACGAGCAGTACTTC.

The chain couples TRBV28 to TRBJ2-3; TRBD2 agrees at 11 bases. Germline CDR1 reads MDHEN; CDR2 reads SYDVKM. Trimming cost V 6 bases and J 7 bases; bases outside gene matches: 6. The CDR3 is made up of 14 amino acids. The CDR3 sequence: CASRATSGINTQYF. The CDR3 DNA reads TGTGCCAGCAGAGCGACTAGCGGGATAAATACGCAGTATTTT.

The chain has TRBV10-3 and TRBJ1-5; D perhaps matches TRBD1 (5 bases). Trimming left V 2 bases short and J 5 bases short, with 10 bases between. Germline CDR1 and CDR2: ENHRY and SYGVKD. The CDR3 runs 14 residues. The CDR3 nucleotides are TGTGCCATCAGTGAGGGGGGAGGTCATCAGCCCCAGCATTTT. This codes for CAISEGGGHQPQHF.

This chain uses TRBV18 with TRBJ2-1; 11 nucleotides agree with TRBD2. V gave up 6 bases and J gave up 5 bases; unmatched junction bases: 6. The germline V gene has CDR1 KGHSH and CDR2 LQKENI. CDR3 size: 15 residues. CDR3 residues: CASSLPGLADNEQFF. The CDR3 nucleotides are TGTGCCAGCTCGCTACCGGGACTAGCGGACAATGAGCAGTTCTTC.

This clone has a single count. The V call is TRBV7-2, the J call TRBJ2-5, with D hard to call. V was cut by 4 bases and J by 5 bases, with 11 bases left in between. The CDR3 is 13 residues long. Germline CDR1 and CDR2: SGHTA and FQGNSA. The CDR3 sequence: CASSSDQRETQYF. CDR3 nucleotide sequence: TGTGCCAGCAGCTCCGATCAGAGGGAGACCCAGTACTTC. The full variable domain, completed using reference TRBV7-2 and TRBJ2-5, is GAGVSQSPSNKVTEKGKDVELRCDPISGHTALYWYRQSLGQGLEFLIYFQGNSAPDKSGLPSDRFSAERTGGSVSTLTIQRTQQEDSAVYLCASSSDQRETQYFGPGTRLLVL.

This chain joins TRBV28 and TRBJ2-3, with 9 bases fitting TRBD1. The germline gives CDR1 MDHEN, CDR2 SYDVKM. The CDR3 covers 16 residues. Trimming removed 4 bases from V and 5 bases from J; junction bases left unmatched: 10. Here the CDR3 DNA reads TGTGCCAGCAGTTCTCCGGGGGGACAGGGTCGAGATACGCAGTATTTT. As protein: CASSSPGGQGRDTQYF.

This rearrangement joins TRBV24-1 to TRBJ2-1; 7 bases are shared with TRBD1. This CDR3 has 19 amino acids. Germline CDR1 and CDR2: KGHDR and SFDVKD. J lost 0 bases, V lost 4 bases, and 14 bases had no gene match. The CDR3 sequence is CATSDQRQGQWGSYNEQFF. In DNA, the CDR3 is TGTGCCACCAGTGACCAGCGGCAGGGACAGTGGGGCTCCTACAATGAGCAGTTCTTC.

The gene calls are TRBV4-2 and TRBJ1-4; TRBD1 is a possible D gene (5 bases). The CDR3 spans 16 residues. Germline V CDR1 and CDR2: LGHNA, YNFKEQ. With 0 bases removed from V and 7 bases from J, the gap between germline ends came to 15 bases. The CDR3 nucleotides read TGTGCCAGCAGCCAAGATCGGGGGGGAGCGGGTGAAAAACTGTTTTTT. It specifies CASSQDRGGAGEKLFF.

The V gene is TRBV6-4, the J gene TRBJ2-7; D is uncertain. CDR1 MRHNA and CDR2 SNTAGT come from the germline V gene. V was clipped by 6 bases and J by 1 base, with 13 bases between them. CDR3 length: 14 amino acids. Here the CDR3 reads CASRETMNSYEQYF. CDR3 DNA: TGTGCCAGCAGGGAAACTATGAATTCCTACGAGCAGTACTTC.

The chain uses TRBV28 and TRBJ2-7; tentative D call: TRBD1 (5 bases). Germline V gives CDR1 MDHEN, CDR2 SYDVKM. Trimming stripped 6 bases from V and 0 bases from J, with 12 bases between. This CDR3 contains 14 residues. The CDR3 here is CASRTPQDSYEQYF. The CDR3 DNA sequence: TGTGCCAGCAGAACACCACAGGACTCCTACGAGCAGTACTTC.

CDR3: CASSPEGLNTDTQYF. CDR3 nucleotides: TGTGCCAGCAGCCCAGAGGGACTTAACACAGATACGCAGTATTTT. The chain employs TRBV7-9 and TRBJ2-3; perhaps TRBD2 as D (6 bases). Germline CDR1 reads SEHNR; CDR2 reads FQNEAQ (reference sequence). V lost 5 bases to trimming and J lost 2 bases, with 14 bases between them. This CDR3 region has 15 residues.

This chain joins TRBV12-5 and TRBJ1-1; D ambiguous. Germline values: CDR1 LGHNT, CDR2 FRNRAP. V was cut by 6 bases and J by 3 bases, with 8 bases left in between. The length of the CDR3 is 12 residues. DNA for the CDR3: TGTGCTAGTGGCTTCGGGGACACTGAAGCTTTCTTT. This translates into CASGFGDTEAFF.

CDR3: CASIGGGRTDTQYF. DNA of the CDR3: TGTGCCAGCATTGGGGGGGGACGCACAGATACGCAGTATTTT. The gene calls are TRBV28 and TRBJ2-3, with 7 bases matching TRBD2. Germline CDR1 reads MDHEN; CDR2 reads SYDVKM. The J segment lost 1 base and the V segment lost 7 bases, leaving 5 bases of the junction unmatched. This CDR3 region has 14 residues.

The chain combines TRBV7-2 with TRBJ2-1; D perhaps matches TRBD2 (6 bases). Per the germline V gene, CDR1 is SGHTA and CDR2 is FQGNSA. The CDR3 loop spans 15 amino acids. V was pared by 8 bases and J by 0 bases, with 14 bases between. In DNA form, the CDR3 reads TGTGCCAGCGGGACTTCTAGGAGCTCCTACAATGAGCAGTTCTTC. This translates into CASGTSRSSYNEQFF.

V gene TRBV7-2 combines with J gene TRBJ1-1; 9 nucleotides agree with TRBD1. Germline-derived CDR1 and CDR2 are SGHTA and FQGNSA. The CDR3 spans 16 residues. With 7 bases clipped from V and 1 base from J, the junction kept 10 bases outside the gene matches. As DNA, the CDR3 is TGTGCCAGCACCCTCGGTGGGACAGGGCGGAACACTGAAGCTTTCTTT. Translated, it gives CASTLGGTGRNTEAFF.

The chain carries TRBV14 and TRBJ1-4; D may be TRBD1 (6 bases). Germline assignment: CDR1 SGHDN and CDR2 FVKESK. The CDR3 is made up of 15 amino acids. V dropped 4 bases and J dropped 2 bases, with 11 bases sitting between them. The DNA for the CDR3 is TGTGCCAGCAGCCCTCACAGGGAGACTAATGAAAAACTGTTTTTT. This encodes CASSPHRETNEKLFF. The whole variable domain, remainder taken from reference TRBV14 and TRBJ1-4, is EAGVTQFPSHSVIEKGQTVTLRCDPISGHDNLYWYRRVMGKEIKFLLHFVKESKQDESGMPNNRFLAERTGGTYSTLKVQPAELEDSGVYFCASSPHRETNEKLFFGSGTQLSVL.

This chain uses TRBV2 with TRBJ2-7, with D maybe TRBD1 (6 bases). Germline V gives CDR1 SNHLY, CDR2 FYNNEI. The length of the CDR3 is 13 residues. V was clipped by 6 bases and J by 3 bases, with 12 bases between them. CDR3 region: CASRTGFDYEQYF. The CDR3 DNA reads TGTGCCAGCAGAACAGGGTTCGACTACGAGCAGTACTTC. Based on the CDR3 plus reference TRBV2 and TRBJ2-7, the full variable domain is EPEVTQTPSHQVTQMGQEVILRCVPISNHLYFYWYRQILGQKVEFLVSFYNNEISEKSEIFDDQFSVERPDGSNFTLKIRSTKLEDSAMYFCASRTGFDYEQYFGPGTRLTVT.

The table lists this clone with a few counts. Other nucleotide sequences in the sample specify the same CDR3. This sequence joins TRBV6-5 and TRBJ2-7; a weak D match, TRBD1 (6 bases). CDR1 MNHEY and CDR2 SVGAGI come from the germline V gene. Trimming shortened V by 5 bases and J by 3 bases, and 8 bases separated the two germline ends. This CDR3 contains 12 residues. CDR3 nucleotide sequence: TGTGCCAGCAGTCCACAGGGCTACGAGCAGTACTTC. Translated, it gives CASSPQGYEQYF.

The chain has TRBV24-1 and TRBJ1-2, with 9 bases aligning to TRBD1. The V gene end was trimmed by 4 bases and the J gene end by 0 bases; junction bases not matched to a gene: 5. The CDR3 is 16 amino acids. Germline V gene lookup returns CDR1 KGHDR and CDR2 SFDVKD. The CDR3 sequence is CATSDTTGGPNYGYTF. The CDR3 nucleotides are TGTGCCACCAGTGACACTACAGGGGGCCCTAACTATGGCTACACCTTC.

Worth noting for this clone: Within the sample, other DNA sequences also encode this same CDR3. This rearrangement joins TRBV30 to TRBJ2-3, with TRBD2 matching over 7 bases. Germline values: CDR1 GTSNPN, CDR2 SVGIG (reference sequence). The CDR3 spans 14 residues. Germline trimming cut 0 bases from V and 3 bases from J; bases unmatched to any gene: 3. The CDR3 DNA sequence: TGTGCCTGGAGTGTACTAGCGAGTACAGATACGCAGTATTTT. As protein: CAWSVLASTDTQYF.

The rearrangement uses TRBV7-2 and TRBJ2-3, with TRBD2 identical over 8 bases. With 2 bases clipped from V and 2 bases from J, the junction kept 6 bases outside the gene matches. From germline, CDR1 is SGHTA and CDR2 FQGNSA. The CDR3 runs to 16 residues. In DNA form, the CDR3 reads TGTGCCAGCAGCTTAAGGCCTAGCGGGCCCACAGATACGCAGTATTTT. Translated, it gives CASSLRPSGPTDTQYF.

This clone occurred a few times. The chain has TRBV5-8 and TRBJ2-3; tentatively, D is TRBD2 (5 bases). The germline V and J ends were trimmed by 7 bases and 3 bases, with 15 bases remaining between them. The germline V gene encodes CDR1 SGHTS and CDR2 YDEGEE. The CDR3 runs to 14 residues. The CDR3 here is CASDMSRRTDTQYF. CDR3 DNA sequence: TGTGCCAGCGACATGAGTAGGAGGACAGATACGCAGTATTTT. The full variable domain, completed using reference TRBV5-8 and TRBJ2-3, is EAGVTQSPTHLIKTRGQQATLRCSPISGHTSVYWYQQALGLGLQFLLWYDEGEERNRGNFPPRFSGRQFPNYSSELNVNALELEDSALYLCASDMSRRTDTQYFGPGTRLTVL.

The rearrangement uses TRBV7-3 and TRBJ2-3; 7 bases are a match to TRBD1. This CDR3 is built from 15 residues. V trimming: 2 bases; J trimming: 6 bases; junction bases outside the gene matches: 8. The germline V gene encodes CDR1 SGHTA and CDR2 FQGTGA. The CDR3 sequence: CASSLQGQSSDTQYF. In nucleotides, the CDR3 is TGTGCCAGCAGCTTACAGGGACAGTCATCGGATACGCAGTATTTT.

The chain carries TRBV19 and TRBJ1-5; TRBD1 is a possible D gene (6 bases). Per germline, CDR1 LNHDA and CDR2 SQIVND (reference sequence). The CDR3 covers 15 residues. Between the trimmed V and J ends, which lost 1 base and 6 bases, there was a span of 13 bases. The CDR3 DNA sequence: TGTGCCAGTAGTATAGGAGGGGGGGCTGGTCAGCCCCAGCATTTT. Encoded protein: CASSIGGGAGQPQHF. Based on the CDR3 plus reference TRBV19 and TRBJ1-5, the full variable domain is DGGITQSPKYLFRKEGQNVTLSCEQNLNHDAMYWYRQDPGQGLRLIYYSQIVNDFQKGDIAEGYSVSREKKESFPLTVTSAQKNPTAFYLCASSIGGGAGQPQHFGDGTRLSIL.

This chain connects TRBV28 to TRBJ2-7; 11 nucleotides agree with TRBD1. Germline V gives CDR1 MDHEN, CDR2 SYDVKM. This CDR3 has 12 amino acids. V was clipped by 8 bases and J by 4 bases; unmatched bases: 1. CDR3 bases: TGTGCCAGCGGGACAGGGGGATACGAGCAGTACTTC. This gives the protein CASGTGGYEQYF.

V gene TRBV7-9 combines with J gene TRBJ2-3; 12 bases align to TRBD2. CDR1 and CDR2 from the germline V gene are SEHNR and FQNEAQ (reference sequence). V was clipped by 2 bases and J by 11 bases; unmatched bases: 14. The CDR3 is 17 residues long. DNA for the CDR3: TGTGCCAGCAGCTTATTGACTAGCGGGAGTTTATTAGTGGAGCAGTATTTT. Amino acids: CASSLLTSGSLLVEQYF. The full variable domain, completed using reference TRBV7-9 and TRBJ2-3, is DTGVSQNPRHKITKRGQNVTFRCDPISEHNRLYWYRQTLGQGPEFLTYFQNEAQLEKSRLLSDRFSAERPKGSFSTLEIQRTEQGDSAMYLCASSLLTSGSLLVEQYFGPGTRLTVL.